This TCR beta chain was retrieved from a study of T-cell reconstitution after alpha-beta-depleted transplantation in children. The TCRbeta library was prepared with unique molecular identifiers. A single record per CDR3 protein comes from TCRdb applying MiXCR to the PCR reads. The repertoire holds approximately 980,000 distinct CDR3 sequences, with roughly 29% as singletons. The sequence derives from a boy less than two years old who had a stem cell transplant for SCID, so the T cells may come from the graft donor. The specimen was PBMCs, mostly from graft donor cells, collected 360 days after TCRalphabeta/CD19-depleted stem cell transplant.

CDR3 in amino acids: CASSVGVAGINNEQFF. CDR3 DNA: TGTGCCAGCAGCGTAGGGGTAGCGGGGATCAACAATGAGCAGTTCTTC. This chain connects TRBV9 to TRBJ2-1; 8 nucleotides align to TRBD2. CDR3 length equals 16 residues. The germline V gene has CDR1 SGDLS and CDR2 YYNGEE. V lost 0 bases, J lost 5 bases, and 7 bases stayed unmatched.